One sample yielded the 32 T cell receptor beta chains listed below, sequenced in a study of blood T cells in healthy people across ages. With a J-beta primer mix and a sample-barcoded 5' primer, a second PCR ran roughly 7 to 11 cycles. TCRdb re-derived calls from the 5' RACE reads in MiXCR, one entry per CDR3 protein. The table has roughly 800,000 distinct CDR3 sequences, roughly 40% seen once; the top ten hold roughly 13%. Sequencing input: blood. These receptors came from a man between 18 and 35 years old in good health.

The genes are TRBV7-2 and TRBJ1-1; tentatively, D is TRBD1 (5 bases). Germline values: CDR1 SGHTA, CDR2 FQGNSA. The CDR3 has 14 residues. The V and J ends lost 3 bases and 4 bases respectively, with 12 bases between them. The CDR3 DNA sequence: TGTGCCAGCAGCTTCGAATCAGGGATCACTGAAGCTTTCTTT. Translated, it gives CASSFESGITEAFF.

This clonotype was recorded a few times. This chain links TRBV20-1 with TRBJ2-7; 12 bases are a match to TRBD2. Germline V gene sequence: CDR1 DFQATT, CDR2 SNEGSKA (reference sequence). The CDR3 contains 17 residues. V lost 0 bases and J lost 7; bases outside the gene matches: 13. Here the CDR3 reads CSARDLALAGGYNEQYF. The CDR3 DNA reads TGCAGTGCTAGAGATCTTGCACTAGCGGGGGGCTACAATGAGCAGTACTTC.

This clonotype occurred a few times. This chain joins TRBV9 and TRBJ2-3; 8 bases agree with TRBD1. Germline V lookup: CDR1 SGDLS, CDR2 YYNGEE. The CDR3 loop spans 17 amino acids. The ends lost 0 bases at V and 2 bases at J; junction bases unmatched: 8. CDR3 sequence reads: CASSVEGTGGTTDTQYF. The CDR3 nucleotides read TGTGCCAGCAGCGTAGAAGGGACAGGTGGAACCACAGATACGCAGTATTTT.

The V and J genes are TRBV28 and TRBJ2-7; D may be TRBD2 (6 bases). Between the trimmed V and J ends, which lost 5 bases and 4 bases, there was a span of 21 bases. CDR3 size: 16 residues. In germline, CDR1 is MDHEN, CDR2 SYDVKM. CDR3 nucleotide sequence: TGTGCCAGCAGTCCATTCACCGGGACTGGGAATTACGAGCAGTACTTC. It translates to CASSPFTGTGNYEQYF.

The genes are TRBV12-3 or TRBV12-4 and TRBJ2-7; no definite D call. Trimming pared 6 bases from V and 2 bases from J, leaving 17 bases between. The CDR3 is made up of 15 amino acids. The CDR3 sequence: CASSLVGLAAYEQYF. The DNA of the CDR3 is TGTGCCAGCAGCCTCGTGGGTCTTGCCGCCTACGAGCAGTACTTC.

This clonotype was counted between two and nine times. V is TRBV6-2 or TRBV6-3 and J is TRBJ2-3; 7 bases match TRBD1. This CDR3 has 16 residues. Germline values: CDR1 MNHEY, CDR2 SVGEGT. J lost 5 bases, V lost 1 base, and 9 bases had no gene match. For the CDR3, the DNA is TGTGCCAGCAGTTACTTTTCTGTGAGGGGGCTAGATACGCAGTATTTT. Its translation: CASSYFSVRGLDTQYF.

V is TRBV10-3 and J is TRBJ2-2; weak D call: TRBD2 (7 bases). CDR1 is ENHRY and CDR2 is SYGVKD in the germline V gene. The CDR3 sequence is 15 residues long. The ends were cut back, 3 bases at V and 3 bases at J, with 11 bases in the middle. CDR3 sequence reads: CAISDIGGDTGELFF. CDR3 bases: TGTGCCATCAGTGATATAGGGGGGGACACCGGGGAGCTGTTTTTT.

To note about this clonotype: A much more abundant neighbour one base away suggests this may be a read error. The V call is TRBV4-2, the J call TRBJ2-1; D is uncertain. Germline V gives CDR1 LGHNA, CDR2 YNFKEQ. V was cut by 5 bases and J by 7 bases, with 18 bases left in between. This CDR3 is 15 amino acids long. The CDR3 spells CASSSRGQDLNEQFF. The CDR3 nucleotides read TGTGCCAGCAGCTCAAGAGGCCAGGACCTGAATGAGCAGTTCTTC.

As regards this clonotype: At one boundary the junction diverges from the germline segment, which might be a read error. The chain joins TRBV6-2 or TRBV6-3 to TRBJ2-3, with D possibly TRBD1 on 6 matching bases. Germline V gene data show CDR1 as MNHEY and CDR2 as SVGEGT. The CDR3 is made up of 15 amino acids. The CDR3 DNA sequence: TGTGCCAGCAGTTACCCAGGACAGCCCACAGATACGCGGTATTTT. Its translation is CASSYPGQPTDTRYF.

This clonotype was found a few times. V usage is TRBV4-3 and J usage is TRBJ1-1, with 8 bases that match TRBD1. Germline CDR1 is LGHNA and CDR2 is YSLEER. Germline trimming cut 2 bases from V and 1 base from J; bases unmatched to any gene: 6. The CDR3 length is 16 residues. The CDR3 region has the DNA TGCGCCAGCAGCCAACAGATGGACAGGGAGAACACTGAAGCTTTCTTT. Its protein is CASSQQMDRENTEAFF.

The chain links TRBV2 to TRBJ2-3, with 9 bases fitting TRBD1. CDR1 is SNHLY and CDR2 is FYNNEI in the germline V gene. CDR3 length: 14 amino acids. V gave up 5 bases and J gave up 6 bases; unmatched junction bases: 6. In DNA, the CDR3 is TGTGCCAGCAGTACAACAGGGGGCATGGATACGCAGTATTTT. Translating gives CASSTTGGMDTQYF.

This clonotype was observed at least ten times. The DNA of the CDR3 is TGTGCCAGCAGTTCCCCATCAGGGGGCACAGATACGCAGTATTTT. Translation gives CASSSPSGGTDTQYF. The chain is built from TRBV12-3 or TRBV12-4 and TRBJ2-3; D is possibly TRBD1 (6 bases). The CDR3 totals 15 residues. Trimming took 4 bases from V and 1 from J, leaving 12 bases between them.

The chain combines TRBV7-2 with TRBJ2-1; TRBD1 is a possible D gene (6 bases). CDR1 is SGHTA, CDR2 FQGNSA, per germline. The CDR3 spans 15 residues. V dropped 5 bases and J dropped 5 bases, with 16 bases sitting between them. The CDR3 DNA follows: TGTGCCAGCAGCCCTCGACAGGCGTGGGACAATGAGCAGTTCTTC. It codes for CASSPRQAWDNEQFF. Combining the CDR3 with reference TRBV7-2 and TRBJ2-1 gives the whole variable domain GAGVSQSPSNKVTEKGKDVELRCDPISGHTALYWYRQSLGQGLEFLIYFQGNSAPDKSGLPSDRFSAERTGGSVSTLTIQRTQQEDSAVYLCASSPRQAWDNEQFFGPGTRLTVL.

This chain joins TRBV20-1 and TRBJ2-3; the match to TRBD2 covers 13 bases. CDR3 size: 20 residues. With 5 bases clipped from V and 4 bases from J, the junction kept 21 bases outside the gene matches. CDR1 and CDR2 (germline): DFQATT, SNEGSKA (reference sequence). The CDR3 DNA reads as TGCAGTGCTCCTAGTGAGGGGACTAGCGGGATCCCCTTAGTCCCAGATACGCAGTATTTT. Translating gives CSAPSEGTSGIPLVPDTQYF.

This clonotype was observed once. This chain uses TRBV20-1 with TRBJ1-5; 9 positions agree with TRBD1. The CDR3 runs to 13 residues. CDR1 is DFQATT, CDR2 SNEGSKA, per germline (reference sequence). After removal of 7 bases from V and 1 base from J, the junction contained 2 bases not matched to a gene. CDR3 sequence reads: CSDDRGSNQPQHF. CDR3 bases: TGCAGTGACGACAGGGGGAGCAATCAGCCCCAGCATTTT.

J is TRBJ1-1 and V is TRBV29-1; no clear D. The ends were cut back, 6 bases at V and 2 bases at J, with 10 bases in the middle. Germline lookup yields CDR1 SQVTM and CDR2 ANQGSEA. This CDR3 spans 12 amino acids. CDR3: CSVGGFNTEAFF. In nucleotides, the CDR3 is TGCAGCGTGGGAGGGTTTAACACTGAAGCTTTCTTT.

This sequence joins TRBV7-2 and TRBJ2-5; D is uncertain. Germline V gene lookup returns CDR1 SGHTA and CDR2 FQGNSA. V was clipped by 2 bases and J by 3 bases, with 10 bases between them. This CDR3 is 14 amino acids long. The CDR3, as DNA: TGTGCCAGCAGCTTATCGGTGGGCGAAGAGACCCAGTACTTC. Protein sequence: CASSLSVGEETQYF.

The CDR3 region has the DNA TGTGCCATCAGAGCGACAGGGTTTAGCAATCAGCCCCAGCATTTT. Residues: CAIRATGFSNQPQHF. The chain combines TRBV10-3 with TRBJ1-5; TRBD1 matches at 7 bases. The trim removed 6 bases at V and 0 bases at J, leaving 5 bases unmatched. This CDR3 region has 15 residues. The germline gives CDR1 ENHRY, CDR2 SYGVKD.

V gene TRBV10-3 combines with J gene TRBJ1-4; weak D call: TRBD1 (5 bases). The germline V and J ends were trimmed by 11 bases and 4 bases, with 14 bases remaining between them. The CDR3 runs to 13 residues. Germline CDR1 ENHRY, CDR2 SYGVKD. CDR3 amino acids: CASAGAYNEKLFF. CDR3 in DNA: TGTGCCTCGGCCGGGGCCTATAATGAAAAACTGTTTTTT.

The V and J genes are TRBV6-5 and TRBJ1-2, with D tentatively TRBD1 (5 bases). Per the germline V gene, CDR1 is MNHEY and CDR2 is SVGAGI. Trimming left V 3 bases short and J 4 bases short, with 12 bases between. There are 14 residues in the CDR3. CDR3 bases: TGTGCCAGCAGTTATCAAAGACAGACCTATGGCTACACCTTC. Protein sequence: CASSYQRQTYGYTF.

This chain uses TRBV6-2 or TRBV6-3 with TRBJ1-2, with TRBD1 matching over 9 bases. CDR3 length: 16 amino acids. After removal of 7 bases from V and 4 bases from J, the junction contained 13 bases not matched to a gene. In germline, CDR1 is MNHEY, CDR2 SVGEGT. Here the CDR3 reads CASNILPGTGFYGYTF. The DNA of the CDR3 is TGTGCCAGCAATATCCTCCCCGGGACAGGGTTCTATGGCTACACCTTC.

This sequence joins TRBV12-3 or TRBV12-4 and TRBJ2-7; 7 positions agree with TRBD1. The V segment lost 7 bases and the J segment 5 bases; nucleotides outside the gene matches: 14. There are 15 residues in the CDR3. DNA of the CDR3: TGTGCCAGCAAGCCCGGGGACAGAATTTACGACGAGCAGTACTTC. This gives the protein CASKPGDRIYDEQYF.

The sample holds a few counts of this clonotype. The chain employs TRBV11-2 and TRBJ1-5; D not certain. Trimming took 0 bases from V and 4 from J, leaving 7 bases between them. The CDR3 has 14 amino acids. Germline V gene sequence: CDR1 SGHAT, CDR2 FQNNGV. This CDR3 is CASSLDLINQPQHF. CDR3 nucleotide sequence: TGTGCCAGCAGCTTAGATCTCATTAATCAGCCCCAGCATTTT.

The V and J genes are TRBV7-8 and TRBJ1-2; no clear D gene. The CDR3 loop spans 13 amino acids. CDR1 is SGHVS, CDR2 FQNEAQ, per germline. V was trimmed by 2 bases and J by 4 bases, leaving 8 bases between them. The CDR3: CASSLSSTYGYTF. DNA of the CDR3: TGTGCCAGCAGCTTAAGCAGCACCTATGGCTACACCTTC.

The J gene is TRBJ2-3, the V gene TRBV24-1; 8 positions match TRBD2. The V and J ends lost 9 bases and 3 bases, in that order; junction bases with no gene match: 22. CDR1 KGHDR and CDR2 SFDVKD come from the germline V gene. The CDR3 extends over 19 amino acids. CDR3 sequence: CATGGQDRSPGLVTDTQYF. DNA of the CDR3: TGTGCCACCGGCGGTCAGGATAGAAGCCCGGGACTAGTAACAGATACGCAGTATTTT.

This clonotype has more than one count but fewer than ten. J is TRBJ1-1 and V is TRBV20-1; D may be TRBD1 (5 bases). Germline lookup yields CDR1 DFQATT and CDR2 SNEGSKA (reference sequence). The V gene lost 0 bases and the J gene lost 0 bases, with 17 bases spanning the gap. CDR3 size: 17 residues. CDR3: CSARDKARVSMNTEAFF. CDR3 nucleotide sequence: TGCAGTGCTAGAGATAAGGCCAGGGTTTCCATGAACACTGAAGCTTTCTTT.

Points on this clonotype: Being one base from a much bigger clone, this may be a read error. This chain uses TRBV20-1 with TRBJ1-4; perhaps TRBD1 as D (5 bases). Germline lookup yields CDR1 DFQATT and CDR2 SNEGSKA (reference sequence). The CDR3 covers 15 residues. V was clipped by 2 bases and J by 5 bases, with 15 bases between them. Here the CDR3 DNA reads TGCAGTGCTAGACCCGTGATGAAGGGGAATGAAAAACTGTTTTTT. Amino acids: CSARPVMKGNEKLFF.

Remarks on this clonotype: Its ends do not fully match the called genes, so a read error is possible. The rearrangement joins TRBV27 to TRBJ1-1, with unresolved D. The CDR3 is 14 amino acids. CDR1 is MNHEY and CDR2 is SMNVEV in the germline V gene (reference sequence). The CDR3 DNA is TGTGCCTGCAGTTTATTAAGGAGAGACACTGAAGCTTTCTTT. Residues: CACSLLRRDTEAFF.

This chain uses TRBV12-3 or TRBV12-4 with TRBJ2-1; tentative D call: TRBD1 (5 bases). The V end was cut by 6 bases, the J end by 7 bases, with 16 bases between. The CDR3 consists of 14 residues. This CDR3 reads CASSLVRVYNEQFF. In DNA form, the CDR3 reads TGTGCCAGCAGCTTGGTCAGGGTGTATAATGAGCAGTTCTTC.

The gene calls are TRBV28 and TRBJ2-7, with D perhaps matching TRBD1 (5 bases). The CDR3 spans 13 residues. Germline V gene sequence: CDR1 MDHEN, CDR2 SYDVKM. Trimming stripped 1 base from V and 3 bases from J, with 7 bases between. DNA of the CDR3: TGTGCCAGCAGTTTATTCAGGGACTACGAGCAGTACTTC. It specifies CASSLFRDYEQYF.

There are many counts of this clonotype. V usage is TRBV12-3 or TRBV12-4 and J usage is TRBJ1-5; TRBD1 agrees at 10 bases. V lost 6 bases and J lost 6; bases outside the gene matches: 8. The CDR3 spans 15 residues. DNA of the CDR3: TGTGCCAGCAGAGCAGGACAGGGGGGAGGTCAGCCCCAGCATTTT. Translation gives CASRAGQGGGQPQHF.

The J gene is TRBJ1-4, the V gene TRBV20-1; no firm D call. The ends were cut back, 0 bases at V and 5 bases at J, with 7 bases in the middle. Germline CDR1 reads DFQATT; CDR2 reads SNEGSKA (reference sequence). The CDR3 has 13 amino acids. As DNA, the CDR3 is TGCAGTGCTAGAGACAGCCAAAATGAAAAACTGTTTTTT. This translates into CSARDSQNEKLFF.